These 20 T cell receptor beta chains were all obtained from the same sample, sequenced in a study. From the RT-PCR reads, TCRdb called clonotypes with MiXCR, one entry per CDR3 protein. The sample includes about 700,000 distinct CDR3 sequences, around 14% of them seen just once. Material for sequencing was memory CD4+ T cells from blood. These receptor sequences come from a female donor in good health, serving as a healthy control.

The chain joins TRBV4-1 to TRBJ1-2; D is uncertain. The CDR3 loop spans 16 amino acids. CDR1 MGHRA and CDR2 YSYEKL come from the germline V gene. The germline V and J ends were trimmed by 0 bases and 0 bases, with 11 bases remaining between them. The CDR3 bases are TGCGCCAGCAGCCAAGATATAGGGCGAGCTAACTATGGCTACACCTTC. The encoded protein is CASSQDIGRANYGYTF.

This clonotype was seen repeatedly, ten times or more. V and J are TRBV5-1 and TRBJ2-2, with D unclear. V gave up 4 bases and J gave up 13 bases, with 17 bases separating them. The germline CDR1 and CDR2 sequences are SGHRS and YFSETQ. The CDR3 has 13 residues. The CDR3 DNA reads TGCGCCAGCAGCGCCGCTCCAGAAGACGTGCTGTTTTTT. Protein sequence: CASSAAPEDVLFF.

This clonotype was counted at least ten times. The rearrangement uses TRBV12-3 or TRBV12-4 and TRBJ1-4, with TRBD1 identical over 9 bases. CDR3 length: 15 amino acids. The V gene end was trimmed by 5 bases and the J gene end by 7 bases; junction bases not matched to a gene: 8. The CDR3 sequence: CASSPWGTGTEKLFF. The CDR3 region has the DNA TGTGCCAGCAGTCCTTGGGGGACAGGGACTGAAAAACTGTTTTTT.

The V call is TRBV7-8, the J call TRBJ2-1; 9 nucleotides line up with TRBD2. V lost 6 bases and J lost 4; bases outside the gene matches: 7. Germline values: CDR1 SGHVS, CDR2 FQNEAQ. CDR3 length: 15 amino acids. The CDR3 protein is CASRKTSGNYNEQFF. In nucleotides, the CDR3 is TGTGCCAGCAGGAAGACTAGCGGCAATTACAATGAGCAGTTCTTC. The variable domain in full, completed from reference TRBV7-8 and TRBJ2-1, reads GAGVSQSPRYKVAKRGQDVALRCDPISGHVSLFWYQQALGQGPEFLTYFQNEAQLDKSGLPSDRFFAERPEGSVSTLKIQRTQQEDSAVYLCASRKTSGNYNEQFFGPGTRLTVL.

The chain uses TRBV7-3 and TRBJ2-1; the D gene is possibly TRBD1 (6 bases). This CDR3 spans 13 amino acids. CDR1 and CDR2 from the germline V gene are SGHTA and FQGTGA. V was trimmed by 4 bases and J by 9 bases, leaving 13 bases between them. CDR3 loop: CASSSQTGTEQFF. The CDR3 coding sequence is TGTGCCAGCAGCTCCCAGACAGGCACTGAGCAGTTCTTC.

This clonotype has ten or more counts. The chain carries TRBV6-5 and TRBJ1-2, with 7 bases matching TRBD1. This CDR3 contains 14 residues. V shed 0 bases, J shed 4 bases, and the junction held 2 bases outside the gene matches. Germline V CDR1 and CDR2: MNHEY, SVGAGI. Here the CDR3 DNA reads TGTGCCAGCAGTTACTCGGCAGGGGGCTATGGCTACACCTTC. It specifies CASSYSAGGYGYTF.

The sample holds many counts of this clonotype. This sequence joins TRBV4-3 and TRBJ1-5; D is undetermined. The ends were cut back, 3 bases at V and 4 bases at J, with 10 bases in the middle. This CDR3 region has 14 residues. Germline values: CDR1 LGHNA, CDR2 YSLEER. The CDR3 region is CASSHSTVNQPQHF. The CDR3 DNA sequence: TGCGCCAGCAGCCACTCGACGGTTAATCAGCCCCAGCATTTT.

The CDR3 reads CASSLASPTGSKNIQYF. The CDR3 region has the DNA TGTGCCAGCAGCTTAGCATCGCCGACAGGGTCCAAAAACATTCAGTACTTC. The rearrangement uses TRBV7-2 and TRBJ2-4, with 7 bases lining up with TRBD1. Germline V gene sequence: CDR1 SGHTA, CDR2 FQGNSA. V shed 0 bases, J shed 2 bases, and the junction held 7 bases outside the gene matches. The CDR3 contains 17 residues.

This clonotype was counted ten times or more. The chain is built from TRBV20-1 and TRBJ1-2, with D hard to call. Germline loops: CDR1 DFQATT, CDR2 SNEGSKA (reference sequence). The CDR3 has 12 residues. V lost 3 bases to trimming and J lost 1 base, with 6 bases between them. Here the CDR3 DNA reads TGCAGTGCTAGCCCTATTAACTATGGCTACACCTTC. Residues: CSASPINYGYTF.

This clonotype was found a few times. This chain joins TRBV30 and TRBJ2-7; D call uncertain. Germline V CDR1 and CDR2: GTSNPN, SVGIG (reference sequence). The CDR3 spans 11 residues. V lost 1 base to trimming and J lost 4 bases, with 5 bases between them. The CDR3 region has the DNA TGTGCCTGGAGTGCCCGATACGAGCAGTACTTC. Its protein is CAWSARYEQYF. Using reference TRBV30 and TRBJ2-7 for the parts outside the CDR3, the full variable domain is SQTIHQWPATLVQPVGSPLSLECTVEGTSNPNLYWYRQAAGRGLQLLFYSVGIGQISSEVPQNLSASRPQDRQFILSSKKLLLSDSGFYLCAWSARYEQYFGPGTRLTVT.

This chain links TRBV5-1 with TRBJ2-5, with 7 nucleotides matching TRBD1. Germline V gene lookup returns CDR1 SGHRS and CDR2 YFSETQ. The CDR3 totals 14 residues. The junction had 3 bases not matched to a gene; V was cut back by 3 bases and J by 1 base. This CDR3 is CASSWGQRQETQYF. The CDR3 DNA follows: TGCGCCAGCAGCTGGGGACAGCGCCAAGAGACCCAGTACTTC.

In this sample, this clonotype turned up a few times. The CDR3 DNA is TGCGCCAGCGAGCAACAGGGAACCGGGGAGCTGTTTTTT. Its protein is CASEQQGTGELFF. The chain joins TRBV5-1 to TRBJ2-2, with D possibly being TRBD1 (6 bases). The germline V and J ends were trimmed by 7 bases and 5 bases, with 12 bases remaining between them. This CDR3 is built from 13 residues. The germline CDR1 and CDR2 sequences are SGHRS and YFSETQ.

This clonotype was seen only a few times. The chain recombines TRBV5-1 with TRBJ2-7; 13 nucleotides align to TRBD2. This CDR3 contains 15 residues. Germline loops: CDR1 SGHRS, CDR2 YFSETQ. The J segment lost 7 bases and the V segment lost 0 bases, leaving 4 bases of the junction unmatched. The CDR3 reads CASSLGTSGSGEQYF. The DNA for the CDR3 is TGCGCCAGCAGCTTGGGGACTAGCGGGAGTGGGGAGCAGTACTTC.

This clonotype was observed a few times. This chain joins TRBV5-5 and TRBJ2-2; D not certain. CDR3 size: 15 residues. V lost 0 bases and J lost 3, with 9 bases in between. Germline CDR1 is SGHKS and CDR2 is YYEKEE (reference sequence). This CDR3 reads CASSLGGSDTGELFF. DNA for the CDR3: TGTGCCAGCAGCTTGGGGGGATCGGACACCGGGGAGCTGTTTTTT.

This clonotype has a handful of counts. The chain uses TRBV30 and TRBJ2-3; D is uncertain. The germline V gene encodes CDR1 GTSNPN and CDR2 SVGIG (reference sequence). The length of the CDR3 is 15 residues. Trimming stripped 4 bases from V and 2 bases from J, with 16 bases between. The CDR3 protein is CAWNLRLGSTDTQYF. The CDR3 region has the DNA TGTGCCTGGAATTTAAGGTTGGGGTCCACAGATACGCAGTATTTT.

The rearrangement links TRBV11-2 to TRBJ2-7; 13 positions agree with TRBD2. Losses at the gene ends were 3 bases for V and 6 bases for J; bases not matched to a gene: 2. Germline V lookup: CDR1 SGHAT, CDR2 FQNNGV. This CDR3 contains 14 residues. The CDR3 DNA is TGTGCCAGCAGCTTCAGACTAGCGGGGGGCGAGCAGTACTTC. Amino acid sequence: CASSFRLAGGEQYF.

The chain has TRBV7-9 and TRBJ2-3; TRBD2 matches at 9 bases. Germline lookup yields CDR1 SEHNR and CDR2 FQNEAQ (reference sequence). The J segment lost 4 bases and the V segment lost 1 base, leaving 6 bases of the junction unmatched. The CDR3 is 16 residues long. CDR3 in amino acids: CASSLVVAGVSDTQYF. CDR3 DNA: TGTGCCAGCAGCTTAGTGGTAGCGGGAGTATCAGATACGCAGTATTTT.

In regard to this clonotype: A much bigger clone sits one base away, suggesting this may be a read error. The chain is built from TRBV9 and TRBJ2-5, with D hard to call. Trimming stripped 1 base from V and 4 bases from J, with 14 bases between. This CDR3 region has 15 residues. From germline, CDR1 is SGDLS and CDR2 YYNGEE. CDR3 bases: TGTGCCAGCAGCGTATCCAGCGTGTATAGAGAGACCCAGTACTTC. It translates to CASSVSSVYRETQYF.

This clonotype was picked up many times. CDR3 nucleotides: TGTGCCACTGCCGATACAATCAGCTTTGGAAACACCATATATTTT. Encoded protein: CATADTISFGNTIYF. V and J are TRBV10-3 and TRBJ1-3; D gene uncertain. Germline V gene lookup returns CDR1 ENHRY and CDR2 SYGVKD. The V gene lost 10 bases and the J gene lost 3 bases, with 19 bases spanning the gap. This CDR3 comprises 15 residues.

The sample holds many counts of this clonotype. The rearrangement joins TRBV9 to TRBJ2-1, with 10 bases lining up with TRBD2. Looked up from germline, CDR1 is SGDLS and CDR2 is YYNGEE. The CDR3 loop spans 15 amino acids. With 4 bases clipped from V and 4 bases from J, the junction kept 5 bases outside the gene matches. CDR3 loop: CASSSSGGGYNEQFF. The CDR3 DNA follows: TGTGCCAGCAGCTCCAGCGGGGGGGGATACAATGAGCAGTTCTTC.